The 31 T cell receptor beta chains listed next were all sequenced from one sample in a study of cytomegalovirus exposure and HLA in healthy donors. The PCR was carried out with 60 Vbeta primers and 13 Jbeta primers. Repertoires were generated with immunoSEQ multiplex PCR, while TCRdb's copy carries only in-frame clones and drops some. The table includes roughly 130,000 clones, about three fifths detected once. Sequenced input: PBMCs. All receptors derive from a male donor in good health and CMV-seronegative.

The table lists this clone with a few counts. The chain has TRBV7-6 and TRBJ1-1, with D uncertain. CDR3 length: 12 amino acids. The V end lost 4 bases, the J end lost 8 bases, and 11 bases lay between the germline ends. Germline V gives CDR1 SGHVS, CDR2 FNYEAQ. In DNA, the CDR3 is TGTGCCAGCAGCTCGCCGAACTGCGAAGCTTTCTTT. Translated: CASSSPNCEAFF. The full variable domain, with the rest looked up from reference TRBV7-6 and TRBJ1-1, is GAGVSQSPRYKVTKRGQDVALRCDPISGHVSLYWYRQALGQGPEFLTYFNYEAQQDKSGLPNDRFSAERPEGSISTLTIQRTEQRDSAMYRCASSSPNCEAFFGQGTRLTVV.

The chain joins TRBV30 to TRBJ2-3; the match to TRBD2 covers 10 bases. Germline loops: CDR1 GTSNPN, CDR2 SVGIG (reference sequence). The CDR3 has 13 amino acids. The V gene end was trimmed by 0 bases and the J gene end by 9 bases; junction bases not matched to a gene: 3. The CDR3 DNA reads as TGTGCCTGGAGTGTAGCGGGGGGGCCCACGCAGTATTTT. This translates into CAWSVAGGPTQYF.

This clone was found a few times. The chain links TRBV7-3 to TRBJ2-2; 8 bases line up with TRBD1. Germline V gene lookup returns CDR1 SGHTA and CDR2 FQGTGA. The CDR3 extends over 15 amino acids. V dropped 6 bases and J dropped 3; count of bases not matched to a gene: 6. The DNA for the CDR3 is TGTGCCAGCAGTGCTGGACAGGGTTACACCGGGGAGCTGTTTTTT. Encoded protein: CASSAGQGYTGELFF.

The chain combines TRBV12-5 with TRBJ2-3, with TRBD2 matching 8 bases. The germline gives CDR1 LGHNT, CDR2 FRNRAP. V lost 2 bases, J lost 0 bases, and 4 bases stayed unmatched. The CDR3 spans 16 residues. The DNA for the CDR3 is TGTGCTAGTGGTTTGAGAGCGGGGGTTAGCACAGATACGCAGTATTTT. Its protein is CASGLRAGVSTDTQYF.

The chain joins TRBV11-2 to TRBJ1-1; TRBD1 matches at 7 bases. Germline V gene sequence: CDR1 SGHAT, CDR2 FQNNGV. The CDR3 has 15 amino acids. The trim removed 2 bases at V and 0 bases at J, leaving 3 bases unmatched. CDR3 DNA sequence: TGTGCCAGCAGCTTAAGGGACAGAATGAACACTGAAGCTTTCTTT. As protein: CASSLRDRMNTEAFF.

The chain combines TRBV9 with TRBJ2-5, with 7 bases lining up with TRBD1. This CDR3 spans 15 amino acids. J gave up 4 bases and V 4 bases, and 10 bases lay outside the gene matches. The germline V gene has CDR1 SGDLS and CDR2 YYNGEE. The CDR3 sequence is CASSPPGGRGETQYF. CDR3 coding DNA: TGTGCCAGCAGCCCCCCAGGGGGTCGTGGAGAGACCCAGTACTTC.

This clone was detected a few times. The J gene is TRBJ1-6, the V gene TRBV30; D uncertain. The CDR3 is 12 residues long. V lost 2 bases, J lost 7 bases, and 6 bases lay in between. CDR1 and CDR2 (germline): GTSNPN, SVGIG (reference sequence). The CDR3 is CAWSPQNSPLHF. The CDR3 nucleotides read TGTGCCTGGAGTCCCCAGAATTCACCCCTCCACTTT.

Notes on this clone: At one end the junction does not follow the germline gene, possibly because of a read error. The genes are TRBV6-1 and TRBJ2-5; weak D call: TRBD1 (7 bases). The CDR3 runs 14 residues. From germline, CDR1 is MNHNS and CDR2 SASEGT. The CDR3 loop reads CASSAGQTQETQYF. Written as DNA, the CDR3 is TGTGCCAGTAGTGCGGGACAGACCCAAGAGACCCAGTACTTC.

The rearrangement uses TRBV19 and TRBJ1-6; 7 nucleotides agree with TRBD1. Trimming removed 3 bases from V and 5 bases from J; junction bases left unmatched: 1. Germline V gene data show CDR1 as LNHDA and CDR2 as SQIVND (reference sequence). The CDR3 covers 14 residues. CDR3: CASSIGTDNSPLHF. CDR3 nucleotides: TGTGCCAGTAGTATCGGGACAGATAATTCACCCCTCCACTTT.

The chain is built from TRBV6-1 and TRBJ1-6; TRBD1 agrees at 9 bases. The CDR3 is made up of 15 amino acids. The V gene's germline CDR1 is MNHNS and CDR2 SASEGT. Trimming cost V 6 bases and J 9 bases; bases outside gene matches: 9. CDR3 bases: TGTGCCAGCAGCCCAGCCGGGACAGGGCCTTCACCCCTCCACTTT. Translated, it gives CASSPAGTGPSPLHF.

This chain uses TRBV7-6 with TRBJ2-2, with 8 bases fitting TRBD1. The V and J ends lost 5 bases and 7 bases, in that order; junction bases with no gene match: 9. This CDR3 has 15 amino acids. The germline V gene has CDR1 SGHVS and CDR2 FNYEAQ. Written as DNA, the CDR3 is TGTGCCAGCAGCCCCGGACAGGGTGGGGTCGGGGAGCTGTTTTTT. This gives the protein CASSPGQGGVGELFF.

Details on this clone: A read error may produce the germline difference seen at one junction end. Within the sample, other DNA sequences also encode this same CDR3. The chain links TRBV7-2 to TRBJ1-5; D gene ambiguous. The CDR3 loop spans 15 amino acids. Per germline, CDR1 SGHTA and CDR2 FQGNSA. CDR3 protein: CASSLSGLSNQPQHF. CDR3 bases: TGTGCCAGCAGCTTAAGTGGGCTGAGCAATCAGCCCCAGCATTTC.

V is TRBV19 and J is TRBJ1-4; 9 bases are a match to TRBD1. The CDR3 runs 16 residues. V shed 5 bases and J 4 bases; nucleotides not matched to a gene: 8. Germline lookup yields CDR1 LNHDA and CDR2 SQIVND (reference sequence). DNA of the CDR3: TGTGCCAGTAGTGTCCCTCCGGGACAGGGTAATGAAAAACTGTTTTTT. Protein sequence: CASSVPPGQGNEKLFF.

The gene calls are TRBV7-2 and TRBJ1-2; D is uncertain. Trimming stripped 3 bases from V and 3 bases from J, with 17 bases between. The length of the CDR3 is 16 residues. Germline CDR1 is SGHTA and CDR2 is FQGNSA. CDR3 coding DNA: TGTGCCAGCAGCTTTAACTCGGCGGATACCTACTATGGCTACACCTTC. It translates to CASSFNSADTYYGYTF.

This chain uses TRBV7-8 with TRBJ2-1; TRBD2 matches at 8 bases. The germline V gene encodes CDR1 SGHVS and CDR2 FQNEAQ. The CDR3 consists of 15 residues. Unmatched junction bases numbered 4, after V lost 3 bases and J lost 3 bases. This CDR3 is CASSFSGANYNEQFF. The CDR3 DNA is TGTGCCAGCAGCTTTAGCGGGGCGAACTACAATGAGCAGTTCTTC.

This sequence joins TRBV4-1 and TRBJ2-5; D ambiguous. Germline CDR1 reads MGHRA; CDR2 reads YSYEKL. V lost 3 bases, J lost 2 bases, and 7 bases lay in between. This CDR3 contains 13 residues. This chain's CDR3 is CASSQLLQETQYF. The CDR3 DNA reads as TGCGCCAGCAGCCAGTTACTTCAAGAGACCCAGTACTTC.

The chain carries TRBV30 and TRBJ2-6, with 8 bases identical to TRBD1. The germline CDR1 and CDR2 sequences are GTSNPN and SVGIG (reference sequence). V was pared by 8 bases and J by 0 bases, with 9 bases of the junction left unmatched. The CDR3 is made up of 16 amino acids. DNA of the CDR3: TGTGCCGGACGACAGGGGACAAACTCTGGGGCCAACGTCCTGACTTTC. Protein product: CAGRQGTNSGANVLTF. Full variable domain (rest looked up from reference TRBV30 and TRBJ2-6): SQTIHQWPATLVQPVGSPLSLECTVEGTSNPNLYWYRQAAGRGLQLLFYSVGIGQISSEVPQNLSASRPQDRQFILSSKKLLLSDSGFYLCAGRQGTNSGANVLTFGAGSRLTVL.

V gene TRBV5-8 combines with J gene TRBJ2-1; the match to TRBD2 covers 10 bases. This CDR3 comprises 16 residues. CDR1 and CDR2 (germline): SGHTS, YDEGEE. Germline trimming cut 0 bases from V and 7 bases from J; bases unmatched to any gene: 7. The DNA of the CDR3 is TGTGCCAGCAGCTTGGTCGTAGCGGGGGGTTCGAATGAGCAGTTCTTC. Its protein is CASSLVVAGGSNEQFF.

This clone was detected only once. The chain has TRBV5-4 and TRBJ2-5; 12 nucleotides align to TRBD2. This CDR3 contains 15 residues. Germline V gives CDR1 SGHNT, CDR2 YYREEE (reference sequence). J was trimmed by 1 base and V by 2 bases; bases with no gene match: 0. The CDR3 region is CASSLLAGGQETQYF. The CDR3 DNA is TGTGCCAGCAGCTTACTAGCGGGGGGCCAAGAGACCCAGTACTTC.

This clone was picked up a small number of times. The gene calls are TRBV5-1 and TRBJ2-2; 10 positions match TRBD1. V trimming: 4 bases; J trimming: 0 bases; junction bases outside the gene matches: 3. CDR3 length: 16 amino acids. Germline CDR1 reads SGHRS; CDR2 reads YFSETQ. This CDR3 is CASSPGTGANTGELFF. The CDR3 DNA sequence: TGCGCCAGCAGCCCCGGGACAGGGGCGAACACCGGGGAGCTGTTTTTT.

The genes are TRBV10-3 and TRBJ2-7; 8 positions match TRBD1. The trim removed 10 bases at V and 2 bases at J, leaving 7 bases unmatched. Germline-derived CDR1 and CDR2 are ENHRY and SYGVKD. The CDR3 runs 13 residues. CDR3 residues: CASSRTGTYEQYF. The DNA of the CDR3 is TGTGCCAGCAGCCGGACAGGGACCTACGAGCAGTACTTC.

The J gene is TRBJ1-3, the V gene TRBV5-1; 9 nucleotides align to TRBD1. The CDR3 consists of 16 residues. V gave up 0 bases and J gave up 7 bases; unmatched junction bases: 8. Per germline, CDR1 SGHRS and CDR2 YFSETQ. The CDR3: CASSLESLDRGNTIYF. CDR3 bases: TGCGCCAGCAGCTTGGAGTCGCTGGACAGGGGCAACACCATATATTTT.

This clone was counted between two and nine times. For the CDR3, the DNA is TGTGCCAGCAGCTTAGTGCCGGGGACAGGGGGCTACGAGCAGTACTTC. This encodes CASSLVPGTGGYEQYF. The chain recombines TRBV11-2 with TRBJ2-7, with 11 positions matching TRBD1. CDR1 is SGHAT, CDR2 FQNNGV, per germline. The CDR3 has 16 amino acids. V lost 1 base and J lost 3; bases outside the gene matches: 5.

This clone was counted only a few times. The chain links TRBV30 to TRBJ1-5; 7 bases are shared with TRBD1. The CDR3 consists of 17 residues. The V segment lost 0 bases and the J segment 3 bases; nucleotides outside the gene matches: 11. Germline lookup yields CDR1 GTSNPN and CDR2 SVGIG (reference sequence). The CDR3 nucleotides read TGTGCCTGGAGTGTAGGAGACAGGGAAGGATACAATCAGCCCCAGCATTTT. This gives the protein CAWSVGDREGYNQPQHF.

The V gene is TRBV6-5, the J gene TRBJ1-1, with no clear D. Trimming stripped 3 bases from V and 4 bases from J, with 15 bases between. Per germline, CDR1 MNHEY and CDR2 SVGAGI. The CDR3 has 15 amino acids. CDR3 DNA sequence: TGTGCCAGCAGTTATGTATCGGCAGCGTTCACTGAAGCTTTCTTT. Translation: CASSYVSAAFTEAFF.

This rearrangement joins TRBV28 to TRBJ1-1; possible D gene TRBD1, 5 bases. The CDR3 contains 14 residues. Trimming pared 2 bases from V and 3 bases from J, leaving 10 bases between. Germline CDR1 reads MDHEN; CDR2 reads SYDVKM. The DNA of the CDR3 is TGTGCCAGCAGTTTACCGGGGGGGTACACTGAAGCTTTCTTT. Amino acids: CASSLPGGYTEAFF.

V gene TRBV5-8 combines with J gene TRBJ2-5; D gene uncertain. The J call may be faulty, since TRBJ2-7 better matches the DNA end. Germline CDR1 SGHTS, CDR2 YDEGEE. The CDR3 runs 13 residues. For the CDR3, the DNA is TGTGCCAGCAGCTTACGGTACTCCTACGAGCAGTACTTC. This translates into CASSLRYSYEQYF.

In its sample, this clone was seen once. This rearrangement joins TRBV18 to TRBJ2-3, with 8 positions matching TRBD2. Germline loops: CDR1 KGHSH, CDR2 LQKENI. Unmatched junction bases numbered 7, after V lost 6 bases and J lost 2 bases. The CDR3 consists of 15 residues. CDR3 in amino acids: CASSSDGLATDTQYF. The CDR3 DNA reads TGTGCCAGCTCTTCCGACGGACTAGCCACAGATACGCAGTATTTT.

This clone has only a few counts. The rearrangement links TRBV5-5 to TRBJ2-6, with D possibly TRBD1 on 6 matching bases. The ends were cut back, 5 bases at V and 0 bases at J, with 21 bases in the middle. Germline V gene sequence: CDR1 SGHKS, CDR2 YYEKEE (reference sequence). The CDR3 is 19 residues long. CDR3 sequence reads: CASSPRTDIISSGANVLTF. CDR3 nucleotides: TGTGCCAGCAGTCCCCGGACAGACATAATATCCTCTGGGGCCAACGTCCTGACTTTC.

This clone was observed once. The gene calls are TRBV30 and TRBJ1-2; D might be TRBD1 (6 bases). Trimming took off 7 bases at V and 4 bases at J, with 13 bases between the two ends. Germline V gene lookup returns CDR1 GTSNPN and CDR2 SVGIG (reference sequence). The CDR3 consists of 12 residues. CDR3 protein: CALQGFSYGYTF. The CDR3 coding sequence is TGTGCCTTACAGGGCTTTAGCTATGGCTACACCTTC.

The chain uses TRBV6-5 and TRBJ1-6, with 7 nucleotides matching TRBD1. Germline assignment: CDR1 MNHEY and CDR2 SVGAGI. J lost 10 bases, V lost 5 bases, and 11 bases had no gene match. This CDR3 contains 15 residues. The CDR3 DNA sequence: TGTGCCAGCAGTGCGGAGGGGGCCGGTGTGTCACCCCTCCACTTT. Residues: CASSAEGAGVSPLHF.